This T cell receptor (beta chain) comes out of a study of CXCR3-negative and CXCR3-positive naive CD8 T cells. Libraries of TRB cDNA were made by 5' RACE and carried UMIs. With the 5' RACE reads reprocessed, TCRdb shows one record per CDR3 protein and no DNA. This sample's table has 70,000 to 100,000 distinct CDR3 sequences. Sequencing was performed on naive CXCR3- CD8+ T cells from blood. Subset denoted: CD45RO-CCR7+CD27+CD95- naive CD8+ T cells lacking CXCR3 (TNR3-). The sequence came from a human donor in good health. Some clones in this sample may be carry-over from other donors' samples.

The CDR3 region is CASSLGYTDTQYF. V is TRBV7-7 and J is TRBJ2-3. Germline loops: CDR1 SSHAT, CDR2 FNYEAQ (reference sequence). The CDR3 runs 13 residues.